Listed below are T cell receptor beta chains from one sample, sequenced in a study of T cell responses to AZD1222 COVID-19 vaccine. Produced via immunoSEQ multiplex PCR; TCRdb's table is partial and in-frame only. The sample includes tens of thousands of clones, 92% of them seen just once. The input for sequencing was peripheral blood, taken 28 days after the second AZD1222 dose. These receptors originate from an adult who received the AZD1222 COVID-19 vaccine. Each CDR3 is given with its conserved first and last residue. A D gene is named only where the DNA matches it firmly. The size of a clone is reported for some rows only, either as once, few or many, or as a class for expanded clones.

cdr3_nt	cdr3_aa	d_call	v_call	j_call	cdr3_length	clone_size
TGTGCCAGCAGCTCTTTCCCCCGCCGACAGCGAAGCTCTGGAAACACCATATATTTT	CASSSFPRRQRSSGNTIYF	-	TRBV7-9	TRBJ1-3	19	-
TGTGCCAGCAGCAGGGGGAGCGACTACACTGAAGCTTTCTTT	CASSRGSDYTEAFF	-	TRBV11-3	TRBJ1-1	14	-
TGTGCCAGCAGTACAGGGGGGAGAGGCTACACCTTC	CASSTGGRGYTF	TRBD1	TRBV27	TRBJ1-2	12	-
TGTGCCACCGCCGGGACTAGCGAAAACATTCAGTACTTC	CATAGTSENIQYF	TRBD2	TRBV6-5	TRBJ2-4	13	-
TGTGCCAGCAAGACGGGAGGATCCCGGGATGAGCAGTTCTTC	CASKTGGSRDEQFF	TRBD2	TRBV28	TRBJ2-1	14	-
TGTGCCAGCAGCGTATCAGGGGATCGCAACATTCAGTACTTC	CASSVSGDRNIQYF	-	TRBV9	TRBJ2-4	14	-
TGTGCCAGCAGCCAAGAACAGGGGGCGGACTATGGCTACACCTTC	CASSQEQGADYGYTF	TRBD1	TRBV4-2	TRBJ1-2	15	-
TGTGCCACCAGTGATTGGGGGACAGATAGCACAGATACGCAGTATTTT	CATSDWGTDSTDTQYF	TRBD1	TRBV24-1	TRBJ2-3	16	once
TGTGCCAGCAGTTTTTTAGCTTCTGGCTACACCTTC	CASSFLASGYTF	-	TRBV12-3/TRBV12-4	TRBJ1-2	12	-
TGTGCCAGCAGTACTCACAGGGGTATCCCTCCTGGAAACACCATATATTTT	CASSTHRGIPPGNTIYF	TRBD1	TRBV3-1/TRBV3-2	TRBJ1-3	17	-
TGCGCCAGCAGTAGACAGGGCACAGAGACCCAGTACTTC	CASSRQGTETQYF	TRBD1	TRBV10-2	TRBJ2-5	13	-
TGTGCCAGCAGTTACTCCCCCTCTAGCTCCTACGAGCAGTACTTC	CASSYSPSSSYEQYF	-	TRBV6-2/TRBV6-3	TRBJ2-7	15	-
TGCGCCAGCAGCCAGGACCGGACAGGGGATGAAAAACTGTTTTTT	CASSQDRTGDEKLFF	TRBD1	TRBV4-1	TRBJ1-4	15	-
TGTGCCAGCAGAGAGACGGCGGGTTCACCCCTCCACTTT	CASRETAGSPLHF	-	TRBV12-3/TRBV12-4	TRBJ1-6	13	-
TGTGCCTGGAGTGTTCGGGAGAGAGAGACCCAGTACTTC	CAWSVRERETQYF	-	TRBV30	TRBJ2-5	13	-
TGTGCCAGCAGCTTAAACAGTATCAATGAGCAGTTCTTC	CASSLNSINEQFF	-	TRBV11-3	TRBJ2-1	13	-
TGTGCCAGCAGCTCGGGCCGGGAGCGGCCCCCGTTCTTC	CASSSGRERPPFF	-	TRBV7-2	TRBJ2-1	13	-
TGTGCCAGCAGCTTATTCGGAGGGCAGGGGGCGGGTGGCTACACCTTC	CASSLFGGQGAGGYTF	TRBD1	TRBV7-3	TRBJ1-2	16	-
TGTGCCAGCAAGACCACAGGGGAAACTGAAGCTTTCTTT	CASKTTGETEAFF	TRBD1	TRBV6-5	TRBJ1-1	13	-
TGTGCCAGCAGCGCCCCCTCAGGGGTAGGCACTGAAGCTTTCTTT	CASSAPSGVGTEAFF	-	TRBV9	TRBJ1-1	15	-
TGTGCCAGCAGCTTAGGAGGTACGCAGTATTTT	CASSLGGTQYF	-	TRBV7-2	TRBJ2-3	11	-
TGTGCCAGCAGCTTGGTAAGCGGGAGAACCTACAATGAGCAGTTCTTC	CASSLVSGRTYNEQFF	TRBD2	TRBV5-4	TRBJ2-1	16	-
TGTGCCAGTAGCACCGGGACTAGCGGGAATCGGTTCGAGCAGTACTTC	CASSTGTSGNRFEQYF	TRBD2	TRBV19	TRBJ2-7	16	few
TGTGCCAGCAGTTTAGGGGGTAACCTCAATCAGCCCCAGCATTTT	CASSLGGNLNQPQHF	-	TRBV28	TRBJ1-5	15	-
TGTGCCAGTAGGACTAGCGGGAGAGTGTCCTACAATGAGCAGTTCTTC	CASRTSGRVSYNEQFF	TRBD2	TRBV19	TRBJ2-1	16	-
TGTGCCACCAAGGGGCCCGGGACAAACACCGGGGAGCTGTTTTTT	CATKGPGTNTGELFF	-	TRBV15	TRBJ2-2	15	-
TGTGCCAGCAGCATCGTGACGACAGGGGTTGGCTACACCTTC	CASSIVTTGVGYTF	TRBD1	TRBV6-6	TRBJ1-2	14	-
TGTGCCAGCTCTGGCAGGAACACTGAAGCTTTCTTT	CASSGRNTEAFF	-	TRBV18	TRBJ1-1	12	-